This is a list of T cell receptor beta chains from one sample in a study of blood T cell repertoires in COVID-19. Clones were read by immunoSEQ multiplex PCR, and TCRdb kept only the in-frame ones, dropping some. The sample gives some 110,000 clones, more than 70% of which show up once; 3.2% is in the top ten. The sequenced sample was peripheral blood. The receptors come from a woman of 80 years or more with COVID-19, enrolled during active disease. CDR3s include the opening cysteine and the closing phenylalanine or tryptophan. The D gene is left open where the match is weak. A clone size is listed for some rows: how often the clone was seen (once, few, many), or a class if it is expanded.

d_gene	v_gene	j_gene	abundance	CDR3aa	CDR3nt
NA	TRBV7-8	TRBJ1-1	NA	CASSLTTPNTEAFF	TGTGCCAGCAGCCTAACTACACCGAACACTGAAGCTTTCTTT
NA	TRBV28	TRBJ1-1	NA	CASSLFPNEAFF	TGTGCCAGCAGTTTATTCCCCAATGAAGCTTTCTTT
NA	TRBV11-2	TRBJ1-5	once	CASSSTGPNQPQHF	TGTGCCAGCAGCTCCACAGGGCCCAATCAGCCCCAGCATTTT
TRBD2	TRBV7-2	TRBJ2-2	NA	CASSLQRGNTGELFF	TGTGCCAGCAGCCTCCAGCGGGGGAACACCGGGGAGCTGTTTTTT
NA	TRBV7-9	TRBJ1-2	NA	CASSLITGLYGYTF	TGTGCCAGCAGCTTGATAACAGGGCTATACGGCTACACCTTC
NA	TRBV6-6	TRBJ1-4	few	CATDPGNEKLFF	TGTGCCACCGATCCAGGCAATGAAAAACTGTTTTTT
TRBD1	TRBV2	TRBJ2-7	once	CASTTGGVSYEQYF	TGTGCCAGCACCACAGGGGGTGTAAGCTACGAGCAGTACTTC
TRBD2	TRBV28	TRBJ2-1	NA	CASRFPGGSYNEQFF	TGTGCCAGCAGATTTCCGGGAGGGTCCTACAATGAGCAGTTCTTC
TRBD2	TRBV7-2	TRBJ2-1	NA	CASSLGREGSNEQFF	TGTGCCAGCAGCTTAGGGCGGGAGGGGTCCAATGAGCAGTTCTTC
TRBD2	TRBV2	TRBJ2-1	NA	CASSRGTSGYNEQFF	TGTGCCAGCAGTCGGGGGACTAGCGGCTACAATGAGCAGTTCTTC
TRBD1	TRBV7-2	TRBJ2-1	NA	CASSPALTGGEFF	TGTGCCAGCAGCCCAGCACTTACAGGGGGCGAGTTCTTC
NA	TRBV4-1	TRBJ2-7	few	CASSQDAGIVYEQYF	TGCGCCAGCAGCCAAGATGCAGGGATAGTCTACGAGCAGTACTTC
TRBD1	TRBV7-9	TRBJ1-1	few	CASSYPGQGAGNAFF	TGTGCCAGCAGCTACCCGGGACAGGGGGCCGGGAACGCTTTCTTT
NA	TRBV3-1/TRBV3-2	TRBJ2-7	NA	CASSQSYGGWQYF	TGTGCCAGCAGCCAATCCTACGGAGGGTGGCAGTACTTC
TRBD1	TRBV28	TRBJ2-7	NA	CASSGQGFTYEQYF	TGTGCCAGCAGTGGACAGGGTTTTACCTACGAGCAGTACTTC
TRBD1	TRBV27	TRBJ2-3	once	CASRRQDRVITDTQYF	TGTGCCAGCAGACGACAGGACAGGGTGATTACAGATACGCAGTATTTT
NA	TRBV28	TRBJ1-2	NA	CASSRGTSGGGVGYTF	TGTGCCAGCAGTCGTGGGACCTCAGGAGGGGGGGTTGGCTACACCTTC
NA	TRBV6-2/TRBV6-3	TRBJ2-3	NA	CASSYSGGVADTQYF	TGTGCCAGCAGTTACTCAGGGGGAGTGGCAGATACGCAGTATTTT
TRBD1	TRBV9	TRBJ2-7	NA	CASSPGSVTGFNEQYF	TGTGCCAGCAGCCCGGGGTCCGTGACAGGGTTCAACGAGCAGTACTTC
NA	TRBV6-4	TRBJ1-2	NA	CASSAEAGSYGYTF	TGTGCCAGCAGTGCAGAGGCAGGGTCGTATGGCTACACCTTC
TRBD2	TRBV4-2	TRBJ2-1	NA	CASSLGGSSYNEQFF	TGTGCCAGCAGCCTGGGGGGGAGCTCCTACAATGAGCAGTTCTTC
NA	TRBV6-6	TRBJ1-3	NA	CASINRGSSGNTIYF	TGTGCCAGCATCAATAGAGGTAGCTCTGGAAACACCATATATTTT
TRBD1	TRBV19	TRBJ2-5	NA	CASSPSTGIVETQYF	TGTGCCAGTAGTCCATCGACAGGGATCGTCGAGACCCAGTACTTC
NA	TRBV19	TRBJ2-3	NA	CASSTREPGPVGGTQYF	TGTGCCAGTAGTACCCGGGAGCCAGGGCCCGTTGGGGGTACGCAGTATTTT
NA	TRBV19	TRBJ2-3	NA	CASSGATKGADTQYF	TGTGCCAGTAGTGGGGCCACCAAAGGCGCAGATACGCAGTATTTT
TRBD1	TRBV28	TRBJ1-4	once	CASSRIDRDEKLFF	TGTGCCAGCAGCCGGATCGACAGGGACGAAAAACTGTTTTTT
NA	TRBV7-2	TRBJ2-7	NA	CASSSSGSAGEQYF	TGTGCCAGCAGCTCTTCCGGGTCCGCGGGCGAGCAGTACTTC
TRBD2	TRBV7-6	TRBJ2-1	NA	CASSLAASGNYNEQFF	TGTGCCAGCAGCTTAGCGGCTAGCGGAAACTACAATGAGCAGTTCTTC
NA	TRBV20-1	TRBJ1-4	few	CSAVGGQYCFF	TGCAGTGCTGTAGGAGGTCAATACTGCTTTTTT
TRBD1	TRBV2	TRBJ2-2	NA	CASRATGGGANTGELFF	TGTGCCAGCAGAGCTACAGGGGGCGGCGCGAACACCGGGGAGCTGTTTTTT
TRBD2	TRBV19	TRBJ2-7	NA	CASSPSGSYHEQYF	TGTGCCAGTAGTCCGAGCGGGAGTTACCACGAGCAGTACTTC
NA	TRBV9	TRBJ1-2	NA	CASTKNQGLLGYTF	TGTGCCAGCACAAAAAATCAGGGGTTGCTGGGCTACACCTTC
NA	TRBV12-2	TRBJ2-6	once	CASRLGRALLSGANVLTF	TGTGCAAGTCGCTTAGGCAGGGCGCTACTCTCTGGGGCCAACGTCCTGACTTTC
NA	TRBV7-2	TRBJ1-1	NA	CASSLVATGASEAFF	TGTGCCAGCAGCTTAGTAGCGACAGGTGCTAGTGAAGCTTTCTTT
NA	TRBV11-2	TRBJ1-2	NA	CASSNYRINYGYTF	TGTGCCAGCAGCAATTACAGGATTAACTATGGCTACACCTTC
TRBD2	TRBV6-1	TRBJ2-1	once	CASSEPGLAGEDNEQFF	TGTGCCAGCAGTGAACCGGGACTAGCGGGAGAAGATAATGAGCAGTTCTTC
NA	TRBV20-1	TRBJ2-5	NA	CSASPTVQETQYF	TGCAGTGCTAGTCCCACAGTCCAAGAGACCCAGTACTTC
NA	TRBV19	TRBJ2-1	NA	CASSLPLNSYNEQFF	TGTGCCAGTAGTCTACCCCTTAACTCCTACAATGAGCAGTTCTTC
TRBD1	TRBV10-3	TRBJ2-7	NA	CAISRDSAYEQYF	TGTGCCATCAGCCGGGACAGCGCCTACGAGCAGTACTTC
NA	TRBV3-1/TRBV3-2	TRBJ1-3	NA	CASSQLRNTIYF	TGTGCCAGCAGCCAATTGAGGAACACCATATATTTT
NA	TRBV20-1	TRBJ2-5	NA	CSARQVETQYF	TGCAGTGCTAGACAGGTGGAGACCCAGTACTTC
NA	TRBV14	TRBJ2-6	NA	CASSQMDSSFSGANVLTF	TGTGCCAGCAGCCAGATGGACAGTTCCTTCTCTGGGGCCAACGTCCTGACTTTC
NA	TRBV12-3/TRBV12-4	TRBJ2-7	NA	CASSFGGTAGDF	TGTGCCAGCAGTTTTGGCGGGACAGCTGGTGACTTC
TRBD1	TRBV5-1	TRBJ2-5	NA	CASSLWGGQGQETQYF	TGCGCCAGCAGCTTATGGGGCGGACAGGGACAAGAGACCCAGTACTTC
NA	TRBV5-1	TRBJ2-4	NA	CASSERTLAKNIQYF	TGCGCCAGCAGCGAAAGGACACTAGCCAAAAACATTCAGTACTTC
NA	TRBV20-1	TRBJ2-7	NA	CSAAGLYEQYF	TGCAGTGCCGCGGGGCTCTACGAGCAGTACTTC
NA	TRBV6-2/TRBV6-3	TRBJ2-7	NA	CASSYSSVRLSYEQYF	TGTGCCAGCAGTTACTCGTCAGTGCGGCTTTCCTACGAGCAGTACTTC
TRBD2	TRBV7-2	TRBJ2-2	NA	CASSFGSGTAGELFF	TGTGCCAGCAGCTTCGGCAGCGGGACGGCCGGGGAGCTGTTTTTT